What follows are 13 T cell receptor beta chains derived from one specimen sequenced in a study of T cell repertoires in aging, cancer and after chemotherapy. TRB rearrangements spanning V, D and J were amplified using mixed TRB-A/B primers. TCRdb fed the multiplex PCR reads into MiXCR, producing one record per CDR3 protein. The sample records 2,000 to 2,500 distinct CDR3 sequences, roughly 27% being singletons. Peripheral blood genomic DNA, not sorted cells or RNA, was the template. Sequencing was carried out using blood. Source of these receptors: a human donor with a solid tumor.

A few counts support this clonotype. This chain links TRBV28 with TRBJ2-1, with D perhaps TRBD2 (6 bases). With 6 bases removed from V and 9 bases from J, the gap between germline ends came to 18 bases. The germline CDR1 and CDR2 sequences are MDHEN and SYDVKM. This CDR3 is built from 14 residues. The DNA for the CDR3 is TGTGCCAGCAGGCCGGGAGCCCCGCGAGGTGAGCAGTTCTTC. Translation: CASRPGAPRGEQFF. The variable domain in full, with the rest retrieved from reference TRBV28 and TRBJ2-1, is DVKVTQSSRYLVKRTGEKVFLECVQDMDHENMFWYRQDPGLGLRLIYFSYDVKMKEKGDIPEGYSVSREKKERFSLILESASTNQTSMYLCASRPGAPRGEQFFGPGTRLTVL.

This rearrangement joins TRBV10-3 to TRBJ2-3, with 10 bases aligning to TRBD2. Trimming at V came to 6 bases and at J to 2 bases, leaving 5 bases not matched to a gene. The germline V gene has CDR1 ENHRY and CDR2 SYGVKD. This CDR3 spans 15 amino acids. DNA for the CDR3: TGTGCCATCAGCCGCACTAGCGGGGTCACAGATACGCAGTATTTT. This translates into CAISRTSGVTDTQYF.

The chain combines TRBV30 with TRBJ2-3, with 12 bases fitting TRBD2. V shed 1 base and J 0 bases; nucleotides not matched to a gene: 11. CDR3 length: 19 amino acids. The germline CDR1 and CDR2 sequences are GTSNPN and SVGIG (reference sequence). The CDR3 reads CAWSATSGGLFTSTDTQYF. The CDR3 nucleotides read TGTGCCTGGAGTGCGACTAGCGGGGGTCTTTTCACTAGCACAGATACGCAGTATTTT.

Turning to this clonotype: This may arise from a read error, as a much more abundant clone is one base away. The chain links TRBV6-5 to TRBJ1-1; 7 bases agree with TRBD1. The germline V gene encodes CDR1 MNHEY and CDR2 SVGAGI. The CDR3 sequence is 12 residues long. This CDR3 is CVSAGTGQRAFF. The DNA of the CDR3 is TGTGTCAGCGCCGGAACGGGACAGCGCGCTTTCTTT.

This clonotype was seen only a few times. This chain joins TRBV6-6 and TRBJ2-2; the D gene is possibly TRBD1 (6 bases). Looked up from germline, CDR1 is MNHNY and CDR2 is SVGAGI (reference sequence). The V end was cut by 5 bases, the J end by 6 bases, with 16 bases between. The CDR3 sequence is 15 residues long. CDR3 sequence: CASSPYRTDPGELFF. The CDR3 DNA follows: TGTGCCAGCAGTCCCTACAGGACAGACCCCGGGGAGCTGTTTTTT.

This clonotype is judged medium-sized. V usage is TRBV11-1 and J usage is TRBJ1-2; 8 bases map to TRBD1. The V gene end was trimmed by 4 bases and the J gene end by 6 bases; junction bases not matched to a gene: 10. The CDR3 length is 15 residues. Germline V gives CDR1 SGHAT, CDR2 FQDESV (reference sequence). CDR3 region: CASSSRTGRADGYTF. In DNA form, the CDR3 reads TGTGCCAGCAGCTCAAGGACAGGGAGGGCGGATGGCTACACCTTC.

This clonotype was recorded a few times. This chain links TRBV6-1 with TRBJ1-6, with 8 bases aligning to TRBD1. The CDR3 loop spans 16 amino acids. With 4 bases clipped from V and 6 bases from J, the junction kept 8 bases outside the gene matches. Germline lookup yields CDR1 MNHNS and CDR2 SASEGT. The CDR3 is CASSGTGLLSNSPLHF. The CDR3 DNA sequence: TGTGCCAGCAGTGGGACAGGGCTATTGAGTAATTCACCCCTCCACTTT.

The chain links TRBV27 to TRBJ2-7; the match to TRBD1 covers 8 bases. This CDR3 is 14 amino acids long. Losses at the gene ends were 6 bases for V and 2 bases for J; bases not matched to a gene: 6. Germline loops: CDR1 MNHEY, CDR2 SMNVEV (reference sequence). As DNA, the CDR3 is TGTGCCAGCAGCCCGGGACAGGCCGCCTACGAGCAGTACTTC. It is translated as CASSPGQAAYEQYF.

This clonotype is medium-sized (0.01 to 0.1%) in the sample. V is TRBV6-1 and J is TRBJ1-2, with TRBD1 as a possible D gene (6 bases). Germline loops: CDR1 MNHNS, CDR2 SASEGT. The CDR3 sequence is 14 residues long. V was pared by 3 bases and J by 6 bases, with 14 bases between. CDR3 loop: CASSDYGRGDGYTF. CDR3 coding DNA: TGTGCCAGCAGTGATTACGGCAGGGGTGATGGCTACACCTTC.

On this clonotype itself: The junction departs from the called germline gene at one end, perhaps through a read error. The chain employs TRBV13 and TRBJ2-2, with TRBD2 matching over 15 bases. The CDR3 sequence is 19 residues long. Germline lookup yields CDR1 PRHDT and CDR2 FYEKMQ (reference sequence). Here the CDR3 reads CASSLSGTSGRRGTEELFF. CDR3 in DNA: TGTGCCAGCAGCCTCTCCGGGACTAGCGGGAGGCGGGGCACCGAGGAGCTGTTTTTT.

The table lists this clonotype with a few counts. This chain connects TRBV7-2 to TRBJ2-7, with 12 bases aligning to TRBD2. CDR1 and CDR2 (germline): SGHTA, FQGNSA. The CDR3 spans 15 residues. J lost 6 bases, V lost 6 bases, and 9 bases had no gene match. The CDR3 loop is CASSPRTSGEGEQYF. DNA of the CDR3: TGTGCCAGCAGTCCTCGGACTAGCGGGGAAGGCGAGCAGTACTTC.

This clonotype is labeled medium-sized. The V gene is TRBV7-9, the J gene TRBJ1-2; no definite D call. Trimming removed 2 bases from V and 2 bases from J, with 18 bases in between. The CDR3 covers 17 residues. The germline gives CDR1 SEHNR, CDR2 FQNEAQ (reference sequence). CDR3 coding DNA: TGTGCCAGCAGCTTAACCCCCCTAAGGCCCATGAACTATGGCTACACCTTC. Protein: CASSLTPLRPMNYGYTF.

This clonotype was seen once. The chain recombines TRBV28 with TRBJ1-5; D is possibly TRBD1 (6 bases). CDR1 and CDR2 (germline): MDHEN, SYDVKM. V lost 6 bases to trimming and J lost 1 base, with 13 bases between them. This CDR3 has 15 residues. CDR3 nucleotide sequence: TGTGCCAGCAGGAAGGGGGGAATCAGCAATCAGCCCCAGCATTTT. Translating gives CASRKGGISNQPQHF.